This paragraph covers one TCR beta chain sequence. Its target is unknown. Germline loops: CDR1 SEHNR, CDR2 FQNEAQ (reference sequence). V was clipped by 2 bases and J by 1 base, with 17 bases between them. The CDR3 runs 18 residues. Amplification by 5'RACE using constant-segment primers produced TCR alpha and TCR beta cDNA libraries that carried sample barcodes and UMIs. TCRdb re-analysed the 5' RACE reads in MiXCR, keeping a single row per CDR3 protein. The data show some 450,000 distinct CDR3 sequences, approximately 20% seen once. This entry is derived from a study of T-cell memory formation after mild COVID-19. Whole-study results and caveats: Pre-infection memory contained some responding clones, which suggested that cross-reactive memory had joined. Among contracting clones, CD4+ were mainly CM/EM and CD8+ enriched in EMRA.

The receptor was derived from an adult woman who had mild COVID-19 (a few samples of this study predate the infection). Cell type and time point are not known. The sequencing input was PBMCs or a T cell subset sorted from them (not recorded which). The V and J genes are TRBV7-9 and TRBJ2-2, with D perhaps matching TRBD2 (5 bases). The CDR3 spells CASSLKRLREGNTGELFF. The CDR3 DNA sequence: TGTGCCAGCAGCTTAAAAAGGCTCAGAGAGGGGAACACCGGGGAGCTGTTTTTT. Supplemented by reference TRBV7-9 and TRBJ2-2, the full variable domain reads DTGVSQNPRHKITKRGQNVTFRCDPISEHNRLYWYRQTLGQGPEFLTYFQNEAQLEKSRLLSDRFSAERPKGSFSTLEIQRTEQGDSAMYLCASSLKRLREGNTGELFFGEGSRLTVL.